A single sample gave rise to the 12 T cell receptor beta chains below, sequenced in a study of blood T cell repertoires in COVID-19. This table comes from immunoSEQ multiplex PCR, and its TCRdb copy is limited to in-frame clones, with some not included. In the table there are over 450,000 clones, approximately 88% of which are singletons. Sequenced input: peripheral blood. The receptors were sampled from a woman in her forties or fifties with COVID-19, enrolled during active disease.

The V and J genes are TRBV28 and TRBJ1-4, with 10 bases identical to TRBD1. The germline gives CDR1 MDHEN, CDR2 SYDVKM. The CDR3 runs 16 residues. V lost 2 bases, J lost 4 bases, and 4 bases stayed unmatched. The CDR3, as DNA: TGTGCCAGCAGTTTACGACAGGGGGCCGATAATGAAAAACTGTTTTTT. Amino acids: CASSLRQGADNEKLFF.

The chain employs TRBV28 and TRBJ1-6; 9 bases line up with TRBD1. Trimming at V came to 7 bases and at J to 6 bases, leaving 4 bases not matched to a gene. The germline gives CDR1 MDHEN, CDR2 SYDVKM. The CDR3 is made up of 14 amino acids. CDR3 loop: CASTDRGLNSPLHF. The CDR3 region has the DNA TGTGCCAGCACGGACAGGGGCCTTAATTCACCCCTCCACTTT.

The rearrangement joins TRBV29-1 to TRBJ2-5; D possibly corresponds to TRBD1 (5 bases). V was cut by 5 bases and J by 5 bases, with 9 bases left in between. CDR1 and CDR2 (germline): SQVTM, ANQGSEA. The CDR3 is 11 amino acids. DNA of the CDR3: TGCAGCGTTCTGGCAGGGGAGACCCAGTACTTC. It translates to CSVLAGETQYF. The variable domain in full, with the rest retrieved from reference TRBV29-1 and TRBJ2-5, is SAVISQKPSRDICQRGTSLTIQCQVDSQVTMMFWYRQQPGQSLTLIATANQGSEATYESGFVIDKFPISRPNLTFSTLTVSNMSPEDSSIYLCSVLAGETQYFGPGTRLLVL.

The chain couples TRBV2 to TRBJ2-1; 11 nucleotides align to TRBD2. Germline assignment: CDR1 SNHLY and CDR2 FYNNEI. The CDR3 totals 16 residues. The V segment lost 6 bases and the J segment 0 bases; nucleotides outside the gene matches: 4. CDR3 DNA sequence: TGTGCCAGCAGGTCGACTAGCGGGGACTCCTACAATGAGCAGTTCTTC. It codes for CASRSTSGDSYNEQFF.

With regard to this clone: The same CDR3 arises from other DNA sequences in this sample as well. The V and J genes are TRBV7-2 and TRBJ1-1; D is unclear. CDR3 length: 14 residues. The germline V gene has CDR1 SGHTA and CDR2 FQGNSA. Between the trimmed V and J ends, which lost 1 base and 1 base, there was a span of 7 bases. The CDR3 spells CASSLGRGNTEAFF. CDR3 DNA sequence: TGTGCCAGCAGCTTAGGAAGAGGGAACACTGAAGCTTTCTTT.

The J gene is TRBJ1-6, the V gene TRBV18; D not certain. The CDR3 has 16 amino acids. V lost 8 bases and J 5 bases, leaving 19 bases between the germline ends. Germline assignment: CDR1 KGHSH and CDR2 LQKENI. CDR3 protein: CASTLTFTGDNSPLHF. The CDR3, as DNA: TGTGCCAGCACCCTCACTTTTACCGGGGATAATTCACCCCTCCACTTT.

This clone showed up just a few times. The genes are TRBV7-3 and TRBJ1-2; 9 positions match TRBD1. The V and J ends lost 5 bases and 7 bases, in that order; junction bases with no gene match: 8. The CDR3 is 14 residues long. Germline V gives CDR1 SGHTA, CDR2 FQGTGA. CDR3 in amino acids: CASSTTGGASGYTF. The CDR3, as DNA: TGTGCCAGCAGCACAACAGGGGGCGCCAGTGGCTACACCTTC.

The chain employs TRBV9 and TRBJ1-2; maybe TRBD1 (6 bases). Trimming pared 0 bases from V and 4 bases from J, leaving 16 bases between. CDR3 length: 16 amino acids. From germline, CDR1 is SGDLS and CDR2 YYNGEE. CDR3 loop: CASSVGSGGQVYGYTF. CDR3 sequence (DNA): TGTGCCAGCAGCGTAGGGAGCGGGGGGCAGGTCTATGGCTACACCTTC. Supplemented by reference TRBV9 and TRBJ1-2, the full variable domain reads DSGVTQTPKHLITATGQRVTLRCSPRSGDLSVYWYQQSLDQGLQFLIQYYNGEERAKGNILERFSAQQFPDLHSELNLSSLELGDSALYFCASSVGSGGQVYGYTFGSGTRLTVV.

J is TRBJ2-7 and V is TRBV5-6; tentative D call: TRBD1 (6 bases). CDR1 and CDR2 (germline): SGHDT, YYEEEE. Trimming pared 7 bases from V and 3 bases from J, leaving 14 bases between. The CDR3 length is 13 residues. The CDR3 DNA sequence: TGTGCCAGCCAGGGGTCCCCAAGCTACGAGCAGTACTTC. It yields the protein CASQGSPSYEQYF.

CDR3 in DNA: TGTGCCAGCAGTTTTAGTTTGTCGTCCAAAAACATTCAGTACTTC. Protein product: CASSFSLSSKNIQYF. The V and J genes are TRBV2 and TRBJ2-4; D remains unclear. The CDR3 runs 15 residues. Deletions cut 5 bases from V and 2 bases from J, with 13 bases between. CDR1 and CDR2 (germline): SNHLY, FYNNEI.

The chain is built from TRBV19 and TRBJ1-6, with a weak D call TRBD1 (5 bases). This CDR3 is built from 14 residues. V gave up 5 bases and J gave up 10 bases, with 15 bases separating them. CDR1 and CDR2 from the germline V gene are LNHDA and SQIVND (reference sequence). The CDR3 DNA sequence: TGTGCCAGTAGTTTCCGGGACTTCATGTCACCCCTCCACTTT. The encoded protein is CASSFRDFMSPLHF.

With regard to this clone: The same CDR3 can be traced to other DNA sequences in this sample. The genes are TRBV2 and TRBJ1-1; tentative D call: TRBD1 (5 bases). This CDR3 spans 15 amino acids. V lost 4 bases, J lost 1 base, and 13 bases lay in between. CDR1 is SNHLY and CDR2 is FYNNEI in the germline V gene. In DNA form, the CDR3 reads TGTGCCAGCAGTGCCAGGGCAGGCGAGAACACTGAAGCTTTCTTT. Its protein product is CASSARAGENTEAFF.